Presented here are 20 T cell receptor beta chains from one specimen sequenced in a study of blood T cells in healthy people across ages. A second PCR of 7 to 11 cycles used a sample-barcoded 5' primer and a J-beta primer mix. Each CDR3 protein is one row after TCRdb ran MiXCR on the 5' RACE reads. The sample consists of 700,000 or so distinct CDR3 sequences, approximately 40% of them appearing once. Material for sequencing was blood. Every receptor here comes from an elderly man in good health.

The CDR3 nucleotides read TGCAGTGCTAGAGATGTATCGGGACGAACCCAACCGGCGGAGCTGTTTTTT. It specifies CSARDVSGRTQPAELFF. The chain uses TRBV20-1 and TRBJ2-2; TRBD1 or TRBD2 may be the D gene (5 bases each). V was pared by 0 bases and J by 10 bases, with 24 bases between. The length of the CDR3 is 17 residues. CDR1 and CDR2 (germline): DFQATT, SNEGSKA (reference sequence).

The rearrangement joins TRBV7-2 to TRBJ1-2; TRBD1 is a possible D gene (6 bases). V was clipped by 4 bases and J by 7 bases, with 22 bases between them. The CDR3 contains 16 residues. The germline V gene encodes CDR1 SGHTA and CDR2 FQGNSA. CDR3 sequence: CASSSQLAQGYCGYTF. The CDR3 DNA follows: TGTGCCAGCAGCTCACAGTTGGCACAGGGCTACTGTGGCTACACCTTC.

J is TRBJ2-3 and V is TRBV7-9; 9 bases agree with TRBD2. The CDR3 sequence is 16 residues long. V dropped 5 bases and J dropped 1; count of bases not matched to a gene: 7. Per germline, CDR1 SEHNR and CDR2 FQNEAQ (reference sequence). The CDR3, as DNA: TGTGCCAGCAGCCCGAGACTAGCGGCGGGCACAGATACGCAGTATTTT. Protein product: CASSPRLAAGTDTQYF. The full variable domain, rest sourced from reference TRBV7-9 and TRBJ2-3, is DTGVSQNPRHKITKRGQNVTFRCDPISEHNRLYWYRQTLGQGPEFLTYFQNEAQLEKSRLLSDRFSAERPKGSFSTLEIQRTEQGDSAMYLCASSPRLAAGTDTQYFGPGTRLTVL.

The chain recombines TRBV6-5 with TRBJ1-1; tentatively, D is TRBD1 (5 bases). CDR1 and CDR2 (germline): MNHEY, SVGAGI. V was pared by 8 bases and J by 8 bases, with 12 bases between. CDR3 size: 11 residues. The CDR3 DNA follows: TGTGCCAGCCGCAATCGGGGCGAAGCTTTCTTT. Amino acids: CASRNRGEAFF.

Comment on this clonotype: This clone may be a read error of a much larger clone one base away. This chain connects TRBV12-3 or TRBV12-4 to TRBJ2-7, with D possibly TRBD1 on 7 matching bases. CDR3 size: 16 residues. The DNA of the CDR3 is TGTGCCGGCAGTTTAATTCGGGCAGGGGGGCCCTACGAGCAGTACTTC. Translation: CAGSLIRAGGPYEQYF.

The sample holds a few counts of this clonotype. The chain joins TRBV5-1 to TRBJ2-1, with unresolved D. Germline lookup yields CDR1 SGHRS and CDR2 YFSETQ. This CDR3 is built from 14 residues. Trimming cost V 4 bases and J 6 bases, with 14 bases left between them. The CDR3 is CASSVDPGPNEQFF. The CDR3 nucleotides are TGCGCCAGCAGCGTTGATCCAGGCCCCAATGAGCAGTTCTTC.

This clonotype was seen only a few times. This chain connects TRBV5-1 to TRBJ1-2; 8 positions agree with TRBD1. The germline V gene encodes CDR1 SGHRS and CDR2 YFSETQ. The CDR3 sequence is 14 residues long. The V segment lost 6 bases and the J segment 7 bases; nucleotides outside the gene matches: 11. The CDR3 sequence is CASTVSRGQGGYTF. The DNA of the CDR3 is TGCGCCAGCACCGTCTCCAGGGGGCAAGGTGGCTACACCTTC.

With regard to this clonotype: Possible read error: a much larger clone is one base away. The chain couples TRBV29-1 to TRBJ2-1, with TRBD1 identical over 9 bases. The V gene end was trimmed by 6 bases and the J gene end by 13 bases; junction bases not matched to a gene: 13. CDR3 length: 13 amino acids. The V gene's germline CDR1 is SQVTM and CDR2 ANQGSEA. CDR3 protein: CSVNRGLAETQFF. The CDR3 DNA reads as TGCAGCGTGAACAGGGGGCTAGCAGAGACCCAGTTCTTC.

The table lists this clonotype with a few counts. This chain uses TRBV10-1 with TRBJ2-2, with 10 positions matching TRBD2. The CDR3 spans 15 residues. Per germline, CDR1 WNHNN and CDR2 SYGVQD (reference sequence). V gave up 2 bases and J gave up 5 bases; unmatched junction bases: 2. The CDR3 here is CASSEASGRTGELFF. CDR3 DNA sequence: TGCGCCAGCAGTGAGGCTAGCGGGAGAACCGGGGAGCTGTTTTTT.

The rearrangement joins TRBV29-1 to TRBJ2-1, with TRBD2 as a possible D gene (5 bases). The CDR3 totals 13 residues. V was clipped by 6 bases and J by 7 bases, with 16 bases between them. CDR1 SQVTM and CDR2 ANQGSEA come from the germline V gene. CDR3 in amino acids: CSVPLKLGNEQFF. For the CDR3, the DNA is TGCAGCGTCCCCCTGAAACTAGGAAATGAGCAGTTCTTC.

This clonotype showed up just a few times. A clone one base away is much larger, so this may be a read error. The chain has TRBV7-2 and TRBJ2-5, with 9 bases identical to TRBD1. Germline assignment: CDR1 SGHTA and CDR2 FQGNSA. This CDR3 has 18 residues. Trimming took 1 base from V and 11 from J; bases not matched to a gene: 20. The CDR3 sequence is CASSLVDRGSGGYNEQYF. The CDR3 DNA reads TGTGCCAGCAGCTTAGTCGACAGGGGGTCGGGGGGCTACAATGAGCAGTACTTC.

This clonotype was picked up one time. With a much larger clone just one base away, this may be a read error. The V call is TRBV29-1, the J call TRBJ2-7; TRBD2 is a possible D gene (5 bases). CDR3 length: 11 amino acids. Germline CDR1 and CDR2: SQVTM and ANQGSEA. With 7 bases removed from V and 7 bases from J, the gap between germline ends came to 14 bases. The CDR3: CSASAVGEQYF. In DNA, the CDR3 is TGCAGCGCATCAGCGGTGGGTGAGCAGTACTTC.

This clonotype was seen ten or more times. V and J are TRBV12-3 or TRBV12-4 and TRBJ1-2; D possibly corresponds to TRBD1 (6 bases). V was cut by 5 bases and J by 4 bases, with 14 bases left in between. The CDR3 totals 14 residues. CDR3 sequence reads: CASSPQTGIYGYTF. In nucleotides, the CDR3 is TGTGCCAGCAGTCCCCAAACAGGGATCTATGGCTACACCTTC.

This clonotype occurred a few times. This chain joins TRBV6-5 and TRBJ2-1; a possible D gene is TRBD2 (6 bases). CDR1 and CDR2 from the germline V gene are MNHEY and SVGAGI. The CDR3 sequence is 15 residues long. The V and J ends lost 2 bases and 0 bases respectively, with 8 bases between them. The CDR3 DNA is TGTGCCAGCAGTTACGGGGGAGGCTCCTACAATGAGCAGTTCTTC. Protein: CASSYGGGSYNEQFF.

In its sample, this clonotype was seen a few times. The chain recombines TRBV24-1 with TRBJ2-1; D possibly corresponds to TRBD1 (5 bases). The CDR3 covers 15 residues. V was clipped by 4 bases and J by 2 bases, with 11 bases between them. The germline V gene encodes CDR1 KGHDR and CDR2 SFDVKD. CDR3 amino acids: CATSEPGSAYNEQFF. The CDR3 bases are TGTGCCACCAGTGAACCAGGGTCGGCCTACAATGAGCAGTTCTTC.

Concerning this clonotype itself: A much bigger clone sits one base away, suggesting this may be a read error. The V and J genes are TRBV4-2 and TRBJ2-4; D is perhaps TRBD1 or TRBD2 (5 bases each). Germline V gene lookup returns CDR1 LGHNA and CDR2 YNFKEQ. This CDR3 contains 13 residues. The CDR3 region is CANSQGTTREQYF. Here the CDR3 DNA reads TGTGCCAACAGCCAAGGAACCACCAGGGAGCAGTACTTC.

This chain connects TRBV20-1 to TRBJ2-5, with TRBD2 identical over 14 bases. The V segment lost 3 bases and the J segment 7 bases; nucleotides outside the gene matches: 7. CDR1 and CDR2 from the germline V gene are DFQATT and SNEGSKA (reference sequence). CDR3 size: 15 residues. The DNA for the CDR3 is TGCAGTGCTAGGACTAGCGGGGGGGTCAGGGCGACCCAGTACTTC. As protein: CSARTSGGVRATQYF.

The rearrangement joins TRBV7-2 to TRBJ2-5, with no clear D. The V gene's germline CDR1 is SGHTA and CDR2 FQGNSA. CDR3 length: 14 residues. With 2 bases removed from V and 5 bases from J, the gap between germline ends came to 12 bases. Here the CDR3 DNA reads TGTGCCAGCAGCTTACGAAGATCCGGGGAGACCCAGTACTTC. This encodes CASSLRRSGETQYF.

This chain links TRBV9 with TRBJ2-7; unclear D gene. The germline V gene encodes CDR1 SGDLS and CDR2 YYNGEE. V shed 3 bases and J shed 0 bases, with 16 bases lying between them. The CDR3 has 16 residues. DNA of the CDR3: TGTGCCAGCAGCGAACTGGGCGCGGTGAGCTCCTACGAGCAGTACTTC. Encoded protein: CASSELGAVSSYEQYF.

This clonotype was observed a few times. The DNA of the CDR3 is TGCAGCGTTTTTCCCGAGGGACAGGGAGACACTGAAGCTTTCTTT. Translation: CSVFPEGQGDTEAFF. The V call is TRBV29-1, the J call TRBJ1-1; TRBD1 aligns across 9 bases. The ends lost 5 bases at V and 3 bases at J; junction bases unmatched: 10. CDR1 SQVTM and CDR2 ANQGSEA come from the germline V gene. The CDR3 totals 15 residues.